Each of the 20 T cell receptor beta chains below was sequenced from the same sample in a study of CD8 T cells in Susac syndrome. Reverse transcription of about 0.5 to 1 ug RNA used random hexamers. TCRdb passed the immunoSEQ multiplex PCR reads through MiXCR, listing each CDR3 protein once. The data show about 430,000 distinct CDR3 sequences, with around 83% seen just once and under 0.15% held by the top ten. The sample taken for sequencing was CD8+ T cells from PBMCs. The receptors were gathered from a human donor with multiple sclerosis.

V and J are TRBV4-1 and TRBJ1-5; possible D gene TRBD1, 5 bases. Germline values: CDR1 MGHRA, CDR2 YSYEKL. The CDR3 sequence is 15 residues long. Trimming cost V 0 bases and J 6 bases, with 12 bases left between them. CDR3: CASSQDWPGSQPQHF. The CDR3 DNA is TGCGCCAGCAGCCAAGATTGGCCAGGGAGTCAGCCCCAGCATTTT.

The genes are TRBV9 and TRBJ2-1, with TRBD2 identical over 14 bases. Trimming took 4 bases from V and 5 from J; bases not matched to a gene: 8. Germline V CDR1 and CDR2: SGDLS, YYNGEE. The CDR3 contains 17 residues. The CDR3 spells CASSLYPGLAGDNEQFF. CDR3 bases: TGTGCCAGCAGCCTCTACCCGGGACTAGCGGGAGACAATGAGCAGTTCTTC.

The V gene is TRBV7-6, the J gene TRBJ1-1; unclear D gene. The CDR3 runs 16 residues. From germline, CDR1 is SGHVS and CDR2 FNYEAQ. V lost 2 bases, J lost 2 bases, and 15 bases lay in between. The CDR3 nucleotides read TGTGCCAGCAGCTTAACTCCAGGCGGCCCCAACACTGAAGCTTTCTTT. It encodes CASSLTPGGPNTEAFF.

The genes are TRBV5-6 and TRBJ2-1, with D perhaps matching TRBD1 or TRBD2 (6 bases each). The CDR3 sequence is 13 residues long. Germline CDR1 is SGHDT and CDR2 is YYEEEE. V was trimmed by 5 bases and J by 7 bases, leaving 13 bases between them. CDR3: CASSPSGANEQFF. As DNA, the CDR3 is TGTGCCAGCAGTCCCTCGGGGGCGAATGAGCAGTTCTTC.

This clonotype was observed once. The gene calls are TRBV9 and TRBJ2-3; possible D gene TRBD1, 6 bases. The CDR3 spans 15 residues. From germline, CDR1 is SGDLS and CDR2 YYNGEE. The V and J ends lost 0 bases and 5 bases respectively, with 13 bases between them. The CDR3 region has the DNA TGTGCCAGCAGCGTAGCACAGGGTTTACTAGATACGCAGTATTTT. This codes for CASSVAQGLLDTQYF. Full variable domain (outside the CDR3, taken from reference TRBV9 and TRBJ2-3): DSGVTQTPKHLITATGQRVTLRCSPRSGDLSVYWYQQSLDQGLQFLIQYYNGEERAKGNILERFSAQQFPDLHSELNLSSLELGDSALYFCASSVAQGLLDTQYFGPGTRLTVL.

This rearrangement joins TRBV7-8 to TRBJ2-7; D is undetermined. This CDR3 is built from 15 residues. The V end lost 4 bases, the J end lost 5 bases, and 18 bases lay between the germline ends. Germline V CDR1 and CDR2: SGHVS, FQNEAQ. DNA of the CDR3: TGTGCCAGCAGCTACCTGGATCTCGGGCCCAACGAGCAGTACTTC. This encodes CASSYLDLGPNEQYF.

The J gene is TRBJ1-1, the V gene TRBV6-5; D is perhaps TRBD1 (6 bases). The V end lost 2 bases, the J end lost 4 bases, and 11 bases lay between the germline ends. Germline CDR1 reads MNHEY; CDR2 reads SVGAGI. CDR3 length: 14 residues. This CDR3 reads CASSYAGGRTEAFF. The CDR3 DNA sequence: TGTGCCAGCAGTTACGCGGGGGGCCGCACTGAAGCTTTCTTT.

J is TRBJ1-5 and V is TRBV5-1; TRBD1 matches 8 bases. Germline V gene sequence: CDR1 SGHRS, CDR2 YFSETQ. The length of the CDR3 is 16 residues. V dropped 5 bases and J dropped 2; count of bases not matched to a gene: 9. The CDR3 nucleotides read TGCGCCAGCAGGGGCAGGGGGCTTCGAGGCAATCAGCCCCAGCATTTT. Translating it yields CASRGRGLRGNQPQHF. Combining the CDR3 with reference TRBV5-1 and TRBJ1-5 gives the whole variable domain KAGVTQTPRYLIKTRGQQVTLSCSPISGHRSVSWYQQTPGQGLQFLFEYFSETQRNKGNFPGRFSGRQFSNSRSEMNVSTLELGDSALYLCASRGRGLRGNQPQHFGDGTRLSIL.

The chain recombines TRBV25-1 with TRBJ2-3; TRBD1 matches at 9 bases. The CDR3 is 16 residues long. The germline CDR1 and CDR2 sequences are MGHDK and SYGVNS. V lost 4 bases, J lost 3 bases, and 8 bases stayed unmatched. The CDR3 sequence is CASSGGTGKRTDTQYF. CDR3 bases: TGTGCCAGCAGTGGGGGGACAGGGAAAAGGACAGATACGCAGTATTTT.

This clonotype was picked up a small number of times. The V call is TRBV6-1, the J call TRBJ2-5, with no clear D. Trimming took off 0 bases at V and 0 bases at J, with 11 bases between the two ends. Germline V gene data show CDR1 as MNHNS and CDR2 as SASEGT. The CDR3 is 16 amino acids. The CDR3 DNA follows: TGTGCCAGCAGTGAAGCCCCGCGAACGTACCAAGAGACCCAGTACTTC. The encoded protein is CASSEAPRTYQETQYF.

V gene TRBV29-1 combines with J gene TRBJ1-1, with D unresolved. This CDR3 has 12 amino acids. CDR1 is SQVTM, CDR2 ANQGSEA, per germline. The ends were cut back, 6 bases at V and 2 bases at J, with 10 bases in the middle. The CDR3 is CSVPSANTEAFF. The CDR3 DNA is TGCAGCGTCCCGAGTGCCAACACTGAAGCTTTCTTT.

The gene calls are TRBV12-3 or TRBV12-4 and TRBJ2-1; TRBD1 agrees at 8 bases. With V trimmed by 5 bases and J by 0 bases, 18 bases remained unmatched. The CDR3 totals 20 residues. CDR3 amino acids: CASSDRGPSGGESSYNEQFF. The DNA of the CDR3 is TGTGCCAGCAGTGACAGGGGCCCAAGCGGAGGGGAGAGCTCCTACAATGAGCAGTTCTTC.

The chain has TRBV28 and TRBJ1-4; D remains unclear. Germline V lookup: CDR1 MDHEN, CDR2 SYDVKM. Trimming removed 5 bases from V and 8 bases from J, with 9 bases in between. The CDR3 length is 12 residues. The CDR3 protein is CASSPGWEKLFF. For the CDR3, the DNA is TGTGCCAGCAGTCCGGGATGGGAAAAACTGTTTTTT. The whole variable domain, filled in from reference TRBV28 and TRBJ1-4, reads DVKVTQSSRYLVKRTGEKVFLECVQDMDHENMFWYRQDPGLGLRLIYFSYDVKMKEKGDIPEGYSVSREKKERFSLILESASTNQTSMYLCASSPGWEKLFFGSGTQLSVL.

The chain joins TRBV5-1 to TRBJ2-7; 7 nucleotides align to TRBD1. Trimming took 4 bases from V and 4 from J; bases not matched to a gene: 8. The germline CDR1 and CDR2 sequences are SGHRS and YFSETQ. The CDR3 consists of 14 residues. CDR3 amino acids: CASSDPGQQYEQYF. Written as DNA, the CDR3 is TGCGCCAGCAGCGACCCGGGACAGCAATACGAGCAGTACTTC.

The CDR3 region is CSLTLDFYNEQFF. CDR3 in DNA: TGCAGCTTGACCCTAGATTTCTACAATGAGCAGTTCTTC. The V call is TRBV29-1, the J call TRBJ2-1; no definite D call. Trimming cost V 8 bases and J 3 bases, with 14 bases left between them. Germline V gene lookup returns CDR1 SQVTM and CDR2 ANQGSEA. CDR3 size: 13 residues.

This chain links TRBV20-1 with TRBJ1-2; perhaps TRBD1 as D (6 bases). Germline V gene lookup returns CDR1 DFQATT and CDR2 SNEGSKA (reference sequence). The CDR3 runs to 12 residues. V lost 3 bases to trimming and J lost 4 bases, with 9 bases between them. The chain's CDR3 is CSARDSVYGYTF. The CDR3 DNA reads TGCAGTGCTAGGGACAGCGTCTATGGCTACACCTTC.

This clonotype came up a few times. CDR3 region: CASSEGPGTEAFF. CDR3 DNA sequence: TGTGCCAGCAGTGAAGGTCCAGGGACTGAAGCTTTCTTT. This chain uses TRBV2 with TRBJ1-1; maybe TRBD1 (5 bases). Trimming cost V 1 base and J 5 bases, with 8 bases left between them. Per the germline V gene, CDR1 is SNHLY and CDR2 is FYNNEI. The CDR3 has 13 residues.

V and J are TRBV5-1 and TRBJ1-1; perhaps TRBD1 as D (6 bases). CDR1 SGHRS and CDR2 YFSETQ come from the germline V gene. Between the trimmed V and J ends, which lost 4 bases and 4 bases, there was a span of 17 bases. The CDR3 is made up of 15 amino acids. CDR3: CASSALLQGGTEAFF. CDR3 sequence (DNA): TGCGCCAGCAGCGCCCTCCTACAGGGTGGCACTGAAGCTTTCTTT.

This clonotype was seen only once. This chain joins TRBV7-4 and TRBJ1-1; D remains ambiguous. The CDR3 extends over 14 amino acids. V shed 5 bases and J shed 6 bases, with 16 bases lying between them. The germline gives CDR1 SGHVT, CDR2 SQSDAQ. The CDR3 region is CASSKRNRAPEAFF. The CDR3 region has the DNA TGTGCCAGCAGCAAGAGAAACAGAGCACCTGAAGCTTTCTTT. Using reference TRBV7-4 and TRBJ1-1 for the parts outside the CDR3, the full variable domain is GAGVSQSPRYKVAKRGRDVALRCDSISGHVTLYWYRQTLGQGSEVLTYSQSDAQRDKSGRPSGRFSAERPERSVSTLKIQRTEQGDSAVYLCASSKRNRAPEAFFGQGTRLTVV.

This rearrangement joins TRBV6-5 to TRBJ2-5, with 9 bases matching TRBD2. Per germline, CDR1 MNHEY and CDR2 SVGAGI. V dropped 2 bases and J dropped 1; count of bases not matched to a gene: 2. This CDR3 spans 15 amino acids. The CDR3 DNA is TGTGCCAGCAGTTACCTGCGGGGGGGCCAAGAGACCCAGTACTTC. It is translated as CASSYLRGGQETQYF.